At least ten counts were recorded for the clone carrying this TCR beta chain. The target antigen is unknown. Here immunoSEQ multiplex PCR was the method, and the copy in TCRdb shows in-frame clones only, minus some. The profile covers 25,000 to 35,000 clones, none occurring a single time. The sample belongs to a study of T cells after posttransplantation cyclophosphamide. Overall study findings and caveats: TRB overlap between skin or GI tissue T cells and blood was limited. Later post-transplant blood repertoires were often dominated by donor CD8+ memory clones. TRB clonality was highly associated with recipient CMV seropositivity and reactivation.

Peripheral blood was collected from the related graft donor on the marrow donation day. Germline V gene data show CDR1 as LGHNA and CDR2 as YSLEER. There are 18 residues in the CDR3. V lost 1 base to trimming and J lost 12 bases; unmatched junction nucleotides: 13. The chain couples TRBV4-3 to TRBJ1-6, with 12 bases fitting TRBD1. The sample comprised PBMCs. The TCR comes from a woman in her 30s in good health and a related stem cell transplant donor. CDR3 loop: CASSQAGTGGGLRVPLHF. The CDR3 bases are TGCGCCAGCAGCCAAGCCGGGACAGGGGGCGGGCTAAGGGTACCCCTCCACTTT.